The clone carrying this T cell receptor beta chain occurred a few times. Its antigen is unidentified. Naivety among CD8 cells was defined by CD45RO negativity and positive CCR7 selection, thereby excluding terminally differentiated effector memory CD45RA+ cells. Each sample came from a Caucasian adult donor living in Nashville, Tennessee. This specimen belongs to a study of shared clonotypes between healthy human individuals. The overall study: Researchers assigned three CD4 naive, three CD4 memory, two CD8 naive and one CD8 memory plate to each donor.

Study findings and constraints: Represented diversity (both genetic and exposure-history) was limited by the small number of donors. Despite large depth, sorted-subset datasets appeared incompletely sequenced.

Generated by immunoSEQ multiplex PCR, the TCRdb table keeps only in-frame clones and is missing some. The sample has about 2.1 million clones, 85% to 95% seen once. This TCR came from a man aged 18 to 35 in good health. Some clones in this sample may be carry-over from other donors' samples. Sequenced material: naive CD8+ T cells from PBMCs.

The CDR3 here is CSAREGVETQYF. CDR3 coding DNA: TGCAGCGCCCGGGAGGGCGTGGAGACCCAGTACTTC. The rearrangement links TRBV29-1 to TRBJ2-5; 8 nucleotides align to TRBD2. CDR1 is SQVTM, CDR2 ANQGSEA, per germline. This CDR3 is 12 amino acids long. With V trimmed by 7 bases and J by 5 bases, 6 bases remained unmatched.